This T cell receptor beta chain was documented in a study of blood T cells in healthy people across ages. A J-beta primer mix and a sample-barcoded 5' primer were used in a second PCR of about 7 to 11 cycles. TCRdb recomputed calls from the 5' RACE reads with MiXCR, one row per CDR3 protein. The profile shows 550,000 to 750,000 distinct CDR3 sequences, under 25% of them singletons. Individuals who donated were healthy Caucasians from Russia aged 6 to 90. Per sample, a minimum of 6.5 million PBMCs were isolated. Material: blood. The source is a man in his 70s in good health.

The CDR3 coding sequence is TGTGCCAGCTCACCACGCGCAGGGGACGAGCAGTACTTC. Encoded protein: CASSPRAGDEQYF. The chain employs TRBV18 and TRBJ2-7, with D possibly TRBD1 on 6 matching bases. The germline V gene has CDR1 KGHSH and CDR2 LQKENI. The CDR3 length is 13 residues. The V and J ends lost 1 base and 5 bases respectively, with 9 bases between them.